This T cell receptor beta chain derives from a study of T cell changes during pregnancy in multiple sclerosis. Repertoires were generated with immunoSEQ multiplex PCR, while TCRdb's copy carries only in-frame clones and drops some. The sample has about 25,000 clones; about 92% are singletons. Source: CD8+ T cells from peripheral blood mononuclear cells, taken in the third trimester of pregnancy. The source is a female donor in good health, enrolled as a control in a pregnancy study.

The CDR3 is CASSSPDRGPGDTIYF. In DNA, the CDR3 is TGTGCCAGCAGCTCCCCCGACAGGGGGCCAGGGGACACCATATATTTT. The chain has TRBV7-9 and TRBJ1-3; 10 bases align to TRBD1. Per germline, CDR1 SEHNR and CDR2 FQNEAQ (reference sequence). The CDR3 is made up of 16 amino acids. The V and J ends lost 4 bases and 8 bases, in that order; junction bases with no gene match: 11.